Listed below are T cell receptor beta chains from one sample, sequenced in a study of T cell responses to AZD1222 COVID-19 vaccine. Data came from immunoSEQ multiplex PCR; TCRdb stores just in-frame clones and leaves some out. Altogether under 150,000 clones are present, over 75% being singletons, with the ten largest covering 3.5% to 4.5%. This specimen consisted of peripheral blood, obtained on day 0 of AZD1222 vaccination. These receptors came from an adult in good health. Each CDR3 is given with its conserved first and last residue. D genes are given only for firm matches. Size values are once, few and many counts, or a class for expanded clones, and some rows have none.

TRBJ1-2,NA,TRBV7-2,NA,TGTGCCAGCAGCGTGGACAGCTATGGCTACACCTTC,CASSVDSYGYTF
TRBJ2-7,NA,TRBV27,NA,TGTGCCAGCAGTTTTGGAGGGTATGACGAGCAGTACTTC,CASSFGGYDEQYF
TRBJ2-1,TRBD2,TRBV5-4,NA,TGTGCCAGCAGCCCTTGGAGCCCGTGGACTAGCGGGGTTTACAATGAGCAGTTCTTC,CASSPWSPWTSGVYNEQFF
TRBJ2-7,TRBD2,TRBV15,NA,TGTGCCACCAGCAGAGGGGAAGTGCGGGGGGCCTACGAGCAGTACTTC,CATSRGEVRGAYEQYF
TRBJ1-4,NA,TRBV3-1/TRBV3-2,NA,TGTGCCAGCAGTCGAAGGTCAGGGGCGGGTGAAAAACTGTTTTTT,CASSRRSGAGEKLFF
TRBJ1-1,NA,TRBV14,NA,TGTGCCAGCAGCCAAGGGGCGAACACTGAAGCTTTCTTT,CASSQGANTEAFF
TRBJ2-2,TRBD1,TRBV9,NA,TGTGCCAGCAGCGTAGCTGCCCGGGACAGCGGGGAGCTGTTTTTT,CASSVAARDSGELFF
TRBJ1-1,TRBD1,TRBV5-1,NA,TGCGCCAGCAGATTCGACAGGGGTGAAGCTTTCTTT,CASRFDRGEAFF
TRBJ2-7,NA,TRBV5-4,NA,TGTGCCAGCAGCTTGGGACAGATGTACGAGCAGTACTTC,CASSLGQMYEQYF
TRBJ2-7,NA,TRBV7-8,NA,TGTGCCAGCAGCTTAGCGAGAGACGAGCAGTACTTC,CASSLARDEQYF
TRBJ1-2,NA,TRBV2,NA,TGTGCGCAGGGCTCAGCTAACTATGGCTACACCTTC,CAQGSANYGYTF
TRBJ2-3,TRBD2,TRBV19,NA,TGTGCCAGTAGTATTTCGATCCTAGCGGGGGAGTATACGCAGTATTTT,CASSISILAGEYTQYF
TRBJ1-2,TRBD1,TRBV4-1,NA,TGCGCCAGCAGCCAAAGGCCCTCGACAGGGCCCTATGGCTACACCTTC,CASSQRPSTGPYGYTF
TRBJ1-3,NA,TRBV3-1/TRBV3-2,NA,TGTGCCAGCAGCCAACTCTTTGTTGGAAACACCATATATTTT,CASSQLFVGNTIYF
TRBJ2-5,NA,TRBV7-9,NA,TGTGCCAGCAGCCTAGACGGGGGGCGACAAGAGACCCAGTACTTC,CASSLDGGRQETQYF
TRBJ1-3,NA,TRBV25-1,NA,TGTGCCAGCAGTGAAAGACTGATTTCTGGAAACACCATATATTTT,CASSERLISGNTIYF
TRBJ2-3,NA,TRBV25-1,NA,TGTGCCAGCAGTGATTCGGGGCGGATGGCAGATACGCAGTATTTT,CASSDSGRMADTQYF
TRBJ2-5,NA,TRBV19,few,TGTGCCAGTAGTAACACTGGGACCCAGTACTTC,CASSNTGTQYF
TRBJ2-3,TRBD1,TRBV12-5,NA,TGTGCTAGTGGTTTGGGGGGACAGAGCACAGATACGCAGTATTTT,CASGLGGQSTDTQYF
TRBJ1-1,NA,TRBV2,NA,TGTGCCAGCAATAGAGAGGCGACTGAAGCTTTCTTT,CASNREATEAFF
TRBJ1-2,NA,TRBV7-2,NA,TGTGCCAGCAGCTGGCCCCCCTTGCAGGGCTTCGACTATGGCTACACCTTC,CASSWPPLQGFDYGYTF
TRBJ1-2,NA,TRBV6-5,NA,TGTGCCAGCAGTTACTCGATTAGTGGGTCGGTTTATGGCTACACCTTC,CASSYSISGSVYGYTF
TRBJ1-2,NA,TRBV5-6,NA,TGTGCCAGCACCCGCCAGACTAACTATGGCTACACCTTC,CASTRQTNYGYTF
TRBJ2-6,TRBD1,TRBV2,NA,TGTGCCACCCGGGACAGGGGACGCTTGGGGGCCAACGTCCTGACTTTC,CATRDRGRLGANVLTF
TRBJ2-7,NA,TRBV4-3,few,TGCGCCAGCAGCCAAGATTGGGGATCGGGGTCCTACGAGCAGTACTTC,CASSQDWGSGSYEQYF
TRBJ1-2,NA,TRBV9,NA,TGTGCCAGCAGCCCCCCGGCCTCTAACTATGGCTACACCTTC,CASSPPASNYGYTF
TRBJ2-1,NA,TRBV6-1,once,TGTGCCAGCAGTGTAGGCAGGGGCGTGAATGAGCAGTTCTTC,CASSVGRGVNEQFF
TRBJ1-1,NA,TRBV27,NA,TGTGCCAGCAGTTTGCGACAACCTATGAACACTGAAGCTTTCTTT,CASSLRQPMNTEAFF
TRBJ1-1,NA,TRBV14,NA,TGTGCCAGCAGCCTCCTGTCCCGCACTGAAGCTTTCTTT,CASSLLSRTEAFF
TRBJ1-5,NA,TRBV7-9,NA,TGTGCCAGCAGCCCAGACAGCGTTTTCAATCAGCCCCAGCATTTT,CASSPDSVFNQPQHF
TRBJ1-5,NA,TRBV19,NA,TGTGCCAGTAGAGACAGTTTCAATCAGCCCCAGCATTTT,CASRDSFNQPQHF
TRBJ1-1,NA,TRBV5-1,NA,TGCGCCAGCAGCTTGGCTCCCGGGCCCCCTGAAGCTTTCTTT,CASSLAPGPPEAFF
TRBJ2-3,NA,TRBV20-1,NA,TGCAGTGCCACCATTACAGATACGCAGTATTTT,CSATITDTQYF
TRBJ2-2,NA,TRBV4-2,NA,TGTGCCAGCAGCCAAGTCAGGGGATCAAACACCGGGGAGCTGTTTTTT,CASSQVRGSNTGELFF
TRBJ2-7,TRBD1,TRBV7-9,NA,TGTGCCAGCAGCCCCACCAACAGGGGGTCACCCTACGAGCAGTACTTC,CASSPTNRGSPYEQYF
TRBJ1-1,TRBD1,TRBV7-2,once,TGTGCCAGCAGCTTCTTACGGACAGGGGTGAACACTGAAGCTTTCTTT,CASSFLRTGVNTEAFF
TRBJ1-1,NA,TRBV7-2,NA,TGTGCCAGCAGCTTGGTTAAAACTGAAGCTTTCTTT,CASSLVKTEAFF
TRBJ2-7,NA,TRBV5-1,NA,TGCGCCAGCAGCTTGTCTGGGGGGGCTACCTACGAGCAGTACTTC,CASSLSGGATYEQYF
TRBJ2-5,TRBD1,TRBV10-3,NA,TGTGCCATCAGTGAGTCGCCGACAGGGGCCGCCTACGCAGAGACCCAGTACTTC,CAISESPTGAAYAETQYF
TRBJ1-2,TRBD1,TRBV10-3,few,TGTGCCATCAGTGAGTCGAGACAGGGACGGGACTATGGCTACACCTTC,CAISESRQGRDYGYTF
TRBJ2-3,NA,TRBV7-7,NA,TGTGCTAGCAGCCCGCGGGGACAGTCTACGCAGTATTTT,CASSPRGQSTQYF
TRBJ1-2,NA,TRBV19,NA,TGTGCCAGTAGTATCCGACAGCCGCCCAACTCCTATGGCTACACCTTC,CASSIRQPPNSYGYTF